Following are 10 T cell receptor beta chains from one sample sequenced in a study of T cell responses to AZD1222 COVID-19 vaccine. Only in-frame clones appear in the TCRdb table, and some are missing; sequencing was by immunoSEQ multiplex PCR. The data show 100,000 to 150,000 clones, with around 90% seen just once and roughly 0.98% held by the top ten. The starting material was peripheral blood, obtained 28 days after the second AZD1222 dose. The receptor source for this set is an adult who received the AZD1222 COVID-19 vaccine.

CDR3 bases: TGCGCCAGCAGCTGGGTAGCCGGGACAGGGGGCTACAATGAGCAGTTCTTC. Translation gives CASSWVAGTGGYNEQFF. The V and J genes are TRBV5-1 and TRBJ2-1, with 11 bases aligning to TRBD1. Germline CDR1 is SGHRS and CDR2 is YFSETQ. Trimming at V came to 3 bases and at J to 3 bases, leaving 8 bases not matched to a gene. The CDR3 consists of 17 residues.

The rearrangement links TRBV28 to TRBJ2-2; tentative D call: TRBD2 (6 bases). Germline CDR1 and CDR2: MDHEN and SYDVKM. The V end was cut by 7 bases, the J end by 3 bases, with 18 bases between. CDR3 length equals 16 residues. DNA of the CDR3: TGTGCCAGCAAGTCAAGCCGGGACTCCTACACCGGGGAGCTGTTTTTT. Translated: CASKSSRDSYTGELFF.

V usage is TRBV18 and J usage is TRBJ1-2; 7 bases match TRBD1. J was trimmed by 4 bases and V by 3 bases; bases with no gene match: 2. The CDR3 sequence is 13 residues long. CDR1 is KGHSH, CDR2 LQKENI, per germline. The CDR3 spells CASSPGQAYGYTF. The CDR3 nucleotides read TGTGCCAGCTCACCTGGACAGGCCTATGGCTACACCTTC.

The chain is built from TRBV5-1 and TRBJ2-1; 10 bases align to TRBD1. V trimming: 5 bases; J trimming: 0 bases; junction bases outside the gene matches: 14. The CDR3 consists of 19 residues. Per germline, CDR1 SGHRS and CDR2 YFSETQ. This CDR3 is CASSRQGATTAFSYNEQFF. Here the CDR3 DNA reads TGCGCCAGCAGTAGACAGGGGGCCACCACCGCCTTCTCCTACAATGAGCAGTTCTTC.

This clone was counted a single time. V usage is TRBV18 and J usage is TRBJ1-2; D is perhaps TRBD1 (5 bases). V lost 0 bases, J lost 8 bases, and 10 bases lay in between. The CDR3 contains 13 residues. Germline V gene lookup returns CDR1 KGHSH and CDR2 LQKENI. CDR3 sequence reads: CASSPPARDGYTF. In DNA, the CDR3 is TGTGCCAGCTCACCACCGGCCAGGGACGGCTACACCTTC.

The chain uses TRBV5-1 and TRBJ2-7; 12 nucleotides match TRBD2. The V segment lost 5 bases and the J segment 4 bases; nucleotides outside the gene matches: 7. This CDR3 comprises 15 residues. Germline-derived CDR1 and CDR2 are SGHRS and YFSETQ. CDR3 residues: CASRNLAGGTYEQYF. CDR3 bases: TGCGCCAGCAGAAATCTAGCGGGAGGGACTTACGAGCAGTACTTC.

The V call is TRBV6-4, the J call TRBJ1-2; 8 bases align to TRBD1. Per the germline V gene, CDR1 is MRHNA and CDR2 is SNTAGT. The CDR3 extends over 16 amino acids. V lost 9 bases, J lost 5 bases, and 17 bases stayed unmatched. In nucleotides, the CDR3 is TGTGCCAGGCATTGCCTATGGGCAGGGGGCGAGTATGGCTACACCTTC. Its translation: CARHCLWAGGEYGYTF.

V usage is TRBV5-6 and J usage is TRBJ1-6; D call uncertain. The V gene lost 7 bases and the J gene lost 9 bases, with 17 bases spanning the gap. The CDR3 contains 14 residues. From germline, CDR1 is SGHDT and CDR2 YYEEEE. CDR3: CASVRSGVGSPLHF. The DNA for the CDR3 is TGTGCCAGCGTACGTTCAGGAGTCGGTTCACCCCTCCACTTT.

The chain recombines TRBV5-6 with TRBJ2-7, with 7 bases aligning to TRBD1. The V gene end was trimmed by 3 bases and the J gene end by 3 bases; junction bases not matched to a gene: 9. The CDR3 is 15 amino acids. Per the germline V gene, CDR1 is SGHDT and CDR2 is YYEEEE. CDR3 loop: CASSWGTAQIYEQYF. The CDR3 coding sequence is TGTGCCAGCAGCTGGGGGACAGCTCAAATCTACGAGCAGTACTTC.

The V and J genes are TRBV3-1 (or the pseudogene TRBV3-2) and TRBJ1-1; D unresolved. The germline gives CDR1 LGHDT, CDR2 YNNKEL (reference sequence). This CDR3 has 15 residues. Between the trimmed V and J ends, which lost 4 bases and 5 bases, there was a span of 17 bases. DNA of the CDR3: TGTGCCAGCAGCCCTACCCGCGGGTTCTCGACTGAAGCTTTCTTT. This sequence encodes CASSPTRGFSTEAFF.